This T cell receptor beta chain is drawn from a study of T cell repertoires in cytomegalovirus infection. Study information: Recently identified HLA-C-restricted and well-studied HLA-B-restricted CMV epitopes were used. Indications came from public TCR beta signatures; they pointed to CMV infection and to a matching HLA type. Study outcomes and limitations: The response measured ex vivo was dominated by TCR beta clonotypes (HLA-C-restricted and CMV-specific). Summed public TCR beta family frequency identified CMV carriers bearing the relevant HLA.

Worth noting for this clonotype: Its antigen is not known.

One entry per CDR3 protein results from TCRdb running MiXCR on the reads. The data show some 270,000 distinct CDR3 sequences, with 20% to 25% seen just once and roughly a fifth held by the top ten. This TCR derives from a human donor in good health (CMV status not recorded). Some clones in this sample may be carry-over from other donors' samples. Sample: cultured PBMCs, taken from culture after CMV antigen stimulation.

DNA for the CDR3: TGTGCCAGTACCCCTAGCCTCAACTCCTACAATGAGCAGTTCTTC. Its protein product is CASTPSLNSYNEQFF. This chain joins TRBV19 and TRBJ2-1; possible D gene TRBD2, 5 bases. Germline values: CDR1 LNHDA, CDR2 SQIVND (reference sequence). The CDR3 is 15 residues long. Trimming shortened V by 7 bases and J by 0 bases, and 13 bases separated the two germline ends. The entire variable domain, with the rest obtained from reference TRBV19 and TRBJ2-1, is as follows: DGGITQSPKYLFRKEGQNVTLSCEQNLNHDAMYWYRQDPGQGLRLIYYSQIVNDFQKGDIAEGYSVSREKKESFPLTVTSAQKNPTAFYLCASTPSLNSYNEQFFGPGTRLTVL.